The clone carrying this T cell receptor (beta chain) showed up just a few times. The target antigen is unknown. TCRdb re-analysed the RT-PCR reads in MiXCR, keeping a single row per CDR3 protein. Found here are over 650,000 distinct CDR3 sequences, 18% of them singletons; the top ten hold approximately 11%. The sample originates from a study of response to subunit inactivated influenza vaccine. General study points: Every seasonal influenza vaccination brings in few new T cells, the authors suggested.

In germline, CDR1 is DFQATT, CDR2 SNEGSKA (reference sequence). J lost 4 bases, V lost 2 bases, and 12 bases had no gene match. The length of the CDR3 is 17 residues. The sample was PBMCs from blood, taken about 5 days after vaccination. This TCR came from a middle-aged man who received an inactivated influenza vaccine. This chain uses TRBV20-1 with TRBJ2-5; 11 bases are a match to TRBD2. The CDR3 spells CSARPLAGGPSPETQYF. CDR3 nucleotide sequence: TGCAGTGCTAGACCATTAGCGGGAGGGCCCTCTCCAGAGACCCAGTACTTC.